The rows below give T cell receptor beta chains drawn from one sample of a study of T cell responses to AZD1222 COVID-19 vaccine. Produced via immunoSEQ multiplex PCR; TCRdb's table is partial and in-frame only. The table lists around 140,000 clones, around 92% of them singletons, with about 1.9% in the top ten. The sequencing here drew on peripheral blood, taken 28 days after the second AZD1222 dose. These receptor sequences come from an adult who received the AZD1222 COVID-19 vaccine. Each CDR3 is given with its conserved first and last residue. D genes are given only for firm matches. Size is omitted from some rows. Given values are once, few, many or a class for expanded clones.

d_gene	v_gene	j_gene	abundance	CDR3aa	CDR3nt
TRBD1	TRBV18	TRBJ1-1	-	CASSTGGLSEAFF	TGTGCCAGCTCAACAGGGGGGTTGTCTGAAGCTTTCTTT
TRBD1	TRBV5-1	TRBJ1-1	-	CASSLVGQENTEAFF	TGCGCCAGCAGCTTGGTGGGACAGGAGAACACTGAAGCTTTCTTT
TRBD1	TRBV6-1	TRBJ1-1	-	CASSEMGQGTEAFF	TGTGCCAGCAGTGAAATGGGACAGGGTACTGAAGCTTTCTTT
-	TRBV7-2	TRBJ2-4	-	CASSLVRDIQYF	TGTGCCAGCAGCTTAGTTCGGGACATTCAGTACTTC
-	TRBV29-1	TRBJ1-4	-	CSVGPGVGEKLFF	TGCAGCGTTGGCCCGGGGGTTGGTGAAAAACTGTTTTTT
TRBD2	TRBV7-3	TRBJ2-1	-	CASSSSEGLPQFF	TGTGCCAGCAGCTCGTCAGAGGGACTACCGCAGTTCTTC
-	TRBV19	TRBJ1-3	-	CAIWGGAYSGNTIYF	TGTGCCATTTGGGGAGGAGCCTACTCTGGAAACACCATATATTTT
TRBD1	TRBV5-5	TRBJ1-5	few	CASSLSGQGNQPQHF	TGTGCCAGCAGCTTATCGGGACAGGGCAATCAGCCCCAGCATTTT
-	TRBV6-1	TRBJ1-5	-	CASSEIWGGGQPQHF	TGTGCCAGCAGTGAAATATGGGGGGGAGGTCAGCCCCAGCATTTT
TRBD1	TRBV29-1	TRBJ2-7	-	CSVERQGNSEQYF	TGCAGCGTTGAGAGACAGGGTAACAGCGAGCAGTACTTC
TRBD2	TRBV10-1	TRBJ2-1	-	CASSSSGGATYNEQFF	TGCGCCAGCAGTTCTAGCGGGGGGGCGACCTACAATGAGCAGTTCTTC
TRBD1	TRBV20-1	TRBJ2-1	-	CSASGGQVLWNEQFF	TGCAGTGCTAGTGGGGGACAGGTGCTTTGGAATGAGCAGTTCTTC
-	TRBV18	TRBJ1-4	few	CASSPPNGINEKLFF	TGTGCCAGCTCACCACCGAACGGGATTAATGAAAAACTGTTTTTT
TRBD1	TRBV5-4	TRBJ2-1	once	CASSLVGRGLSYNEQFF	TGTGCCAGCAGCTTGGTAGGTAGGGGGCTATCCTACAATGAGCAGTTCTTC
TRBD1	TRBV11-2	TRBJ1-1	-	CASIESQGAANTEAFF	TGTGCCAGCATAGAGTCTCAGGGGGCCGCTAACACTGAAGCTTTCTTT
-	TRBV10-1	TRBJ2-1	-	CASSESSRGANEQFF	TGCGCCAGCAGTGAGTCGTCCAGGGGAGCCAATGAGCAGTTCTTC
-	TRBV5-1	TRBJ1-1	-	CASSPQLNTEAFF	TGCGCCAGCAGCCCCCAGCTGAACACTGAAGCTTTCTTT
TRBD1	TRBV2	TRBJ1-1	once	CASSEDRGLGTEAFF	TGTGCCAGCAGTGAGGACAGGGGTCTGGGCACTGAAGCTTTCTTT
-	TRBV6-5	TRBJ1-2	-	CASSPGGRYYGYTF	TGTGCCAGCAGCCCCGGGGGCCGCTACTATGGCTACACCTTC
TRBD1	TRBV18	TRBJ1-1	few	CASSPMAGGTVNTEAFF	TGTGCCAGCTCACCAATGGCAGGGGGTACCGTGAACACTGAAGCTTTCTTT
-	TRBV27	TRBJ1-4	-	CASSLHTGLTNEKLFF	TGTGCCAGCAGTCTACACACAGGGTTAACTAATGAAAAACTGTTTTTT
TRBD1	TRBV28	TRBJ2-3	few	CAIGTESTDTQYF	TGTGCCATCGGGACAGAATCCACAGATACGCAGTATTTT
-	TRBV12-5	TRBJ1-3	-	CASGSPSGNTIYF	TGTGCTAGTGGTTCACCCTCGGGAAACACCATATATTTT
TRBD2	TRBV5-5	TRBJ2-3	-	CASSWTSADTQYF	TGTGCCAGCAGCTGGACTAGCGCAGATACGCAGTATTTT
TRBD1	TRBV19	TRBJ1-1	-	CASSIVAGGLNTEAFF	TGTGCCAGTAGTATAGTGGCAGGGGGGTTGAACACTGAAGCTTTCTTT
TRBD1	TRBV30	TRBJ2-3	once	CAWTRGQSAQADTQYF	TGTGCCTGGACCAGGGGGCAGTCCGCCCAAGCAGATACGCAGTATTTT
-	TRBV6-5	TRBJ2-5	-	CASRTRETQYF	TGTGCCAGCAGAACTAGGGAGACCCAGTACTTC
-	TRBV15	TRBJ1-5	-	CATSRSTIWGNQPQHF	TGTGCCACCAGCAGATCGACAATCTGGGGCAATCAGCCCCAGCATTTT
-	TRBV27	TRBJ1-4	-	CASSSRDGRREKLFF	TGTGCCAGCAGTTCCCGCGACGGGAGGAGGGAAAAACTGTTTTTT
-	TRBV6-4	TRBJ2-1	-	CASSDKGTSNNEQFF	TGTGCCAGCAGTGACAAAGGGACCTCCAACAATGAGCAGTTCTTC
-	TRBV11-3	TRBJ2-5	-	CASSPPEETQYF	TGTGCCAGCAGCCCCCCAGAGGAGACCCAGTACTTC